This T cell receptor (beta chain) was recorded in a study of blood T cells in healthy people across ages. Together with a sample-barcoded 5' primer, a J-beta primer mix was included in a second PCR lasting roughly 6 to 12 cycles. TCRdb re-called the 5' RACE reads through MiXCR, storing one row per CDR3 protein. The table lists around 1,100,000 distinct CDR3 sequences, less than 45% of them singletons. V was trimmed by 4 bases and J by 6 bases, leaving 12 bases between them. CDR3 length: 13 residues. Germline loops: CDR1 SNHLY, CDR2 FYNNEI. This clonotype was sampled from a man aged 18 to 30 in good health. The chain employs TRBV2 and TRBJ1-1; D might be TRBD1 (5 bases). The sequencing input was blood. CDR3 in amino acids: CASSGQGGSEAFF. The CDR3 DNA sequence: TGTGCCAGCAGTGGGCAGGGAGGCTCTGAAGCTTTCTTT.